This T cell receptor beta chain stems from a study of T cell repertoires in ileal Crohn's disease. Study in general: Surgery for a complication: stricturing in around 60%, penetrating in 39%. The M0 sample came from the inflamed ileal portion of the resected specimen. General study results and limits: Every patient over 26.8% clonality showed endoscopic recurrence.

Time point meaning: inflamed ileum from the surgical specimen. Included were adult ileal or ileocolonic Crohn's patients indicated for ileocolonic resection. With respect to this clone: The antigen is unknown.

Generated by immunoSEQ multiplex PCR, the TCRdb table keeps only in-frame clones and is missing some. Here the sample spans around 15,000 clones, about 92% being singletons. The V gene's germline CDR1 is SGHRS and CDR2 YFSETQ. The CDR3 extends over 14 amino acids. The trim removed 4 bases at V and 1 base at J, leaving 4 bases unmatched. The clonotype originates from an adult with Crohn's disease. Sequencing was carried out using ileal tissue. The rearrangement joins TRBV5-1 to TRBJ2-7; 8 nucleotides agree with TRBD1. For the CDR3, the DNA is TGCGCCAGCAGCAACGGACAGGGATCCTACGAGCAGTACTTC. As protein: CASSNGQGSYEQYF.